The rows below give T cell receptor beta chains drawn from one sample of a study of T-cell memory formation after mild COVID-19. TCRdb redid the calling of the 5' RACE reads with MiXCR, one entry per CDR3 protein. The profile shows 120,000 to 150,000 distinct CDR3 sequences, around 5.8% of them singletons. Sequenced sample: PBMCs or a T cell subset sorted from them (not recorded which). The source is an adult woman who had mild COVID-19 (a few samples of this study predate the infection). Cell type and time point are not known. Each CDR3 is given with its conserved first and last residue. D genes are given only for firm matches. Size values are once, few and many counts, or a class for expanded clones, and some rows have none.

j_gene	abundance	d_gene	v_gene	CDR3aa	CDR3nt
TRBJ1-1	NA	NA	TRBV3-1	CASSPDVQTEAFF	TGTGCCAGCAGCCCGGACGTTCAGACTGAAGCTTTCTTT
TRBJ1-5	few	NA	TRBV20-1	CSASVSNQPQHF	TGCAGTGCTAGTGTCAGCAATCAGCCCCAGCATTTT
TRBJ2-7	many	TRBD2	TRBV20-1	CSAPGVAGFEQYF	TGCAGTGCCCCGGGAGTAGCGGGATTCGAGCAGTACTTC
TRBJ1-1	few	NA	TRBV10-2	CASSEWERAFF	TGCGCCAGCAGTGAGTGGGAGAGGGCTTTCTTT
TRBJ1-1	many	NA	TRBV4-2	CASSQGRVGPLMNTEAFF	TGTGCCAGCAGCCAAGGGAGGGTTGGACCTCTCATGAACACTGAAGCTTTCTTT
TRBJ2-7	many	NA	TRBV6-5	CASSYRAEQYF	TGTGCCAGCAGTTACAGGGCCGAGCAGTACTTC
TRBJ2-3	NA	TRBD2	TRBV20-1	CSASSGTSGPTDTQYF	TGCAGTGCTAGCTCCGGGACTAGCGGGCCCACAGATACGCAGTATTTT
TRBJ2-5	many	TRBD1	TRBV6-6	CASSARDRTLETQYF	TGTGCCAGCAGTGCCAGGGACAGGACCCTTGAGACCCAGTACTTC
TRBJ2-1	many	NA	TRBV20-1	CSATPGLNYNEQFF	TGCAGTGCGACTCCGGGACTGAACTACAATGAGCAGTTCTTC
TRBJ1-1	NA	NA	TRBV14	CASSQHTNTEAFF	TGTGCCAGCAGCCAACACACGAACACTGAAGCTTTCTTT
TRBJ2-7	NA	NA	TRBV7-9	CASSIQGSSTREQYF	TGTGCCAGCAGCATACAGGGTTCTTCTACTCGGGAGCAGTACTTC
TRBJ1-5	NA	TRBD1	TRBV12-3/TRBV12-4	CASSLVGTGGPVNQPQHF	TGTGCCAGCAGTTTAGTAGGGACAGGGGGGCCGGTAAATCAGCCCCAGCATTTT
TRBJ1-2	many	NA	TRBV5-1	CASSLDRNYGYTF	TGCGCCAGCAGCTTGGATCGTAACTATGGCTACACCTTC
TRBJ1-6	few	TRBD1	TRBV5-1	CASSMGQANSPLHF	TGCGCCAGCAGCATGGGACAGGCTAATTCACCCCTCCACTTT
TRBJ2-7	NA	TRBD2	TRBV5-1	CASSPATSGLYEQYF	TGCGCCAGCAGCCCCGCGACTAGCGGTCTCTACGAGCAGTACTTC
TRBJ2-1	many	NA	TRBV5-5	CASSPRLGSANEQFF	TGTGCCAGCAGCCCCCGCTTAGGGTCCGCCAATGAGCAGTTCTTC
TRBJ2-1	many	TRBD2	TRBV5-6	CASSLGLAGGREQFF	TGTGCCAGCAGCTTGGGACTAGCGGGAGGGAGAGAGCAGTTCTTC
TRBJ1-5	few	TRBD1	TRBV20-1	CSADGTGDRQPQHF	TGCAGTGCTGACGGGACAGGGGATCGTCAGCCCCAGCATTTT
TRBJ2-7	many	TRBD2	TRBV28	CASSLSGSMYEQYF	TGTGCCAGCAGCCTCAGCGGGAGTATGTACGAGCAGTACTTC
TRBJ2-5	few	NA	TRBV30	CAWSDQETQYF	TGTGCCTGGAGTGACCAAGAGACCCAGTACTTC
TRBJ2-1	many	NA	TRBV9	CASSVATGFGVGSSYNEQFF	TGTGCCAGCAGCGTAGCTACGGGGTTCGGGGTGGGGAGCTCCTACAATGAGCAGTTCTTC
TRBJ2-1	many	TRBD2	TRBV7-8	CASSLTSGRTNFRYNEQFF	TGTGCCAGCAGCTTGACTAGCGGGAGAACGAACTTCCGATACAATGAGCAGTTCTTC
TRBJ2-5	few	TRBD1	TRBV24-1	CATRRQGGSQETQYF	TGTGCCACCCGGCGACAGGGGGGCTCTCAAGAGACCCAGTACTTC
TRBJ1-1	many	NA	TRBV6-5	CASSLTSGTVNTEAFF	TGTGCCAGCAGCTTGACCTCCGGGACGGTGAACACTGAAGCTTTCTTT
TRBJ2-7	many	TRBD2	TRBV20-1	CSARLGLAGSDYEQYF	TGCAGTGCTAGACTGGGACTAGCGGGATCCGACTACGAGCAGTACTTC
TRBJ2-7	few	NA	TRBV6-1	CASSEEGGGRCDF	TGTGCCAGCAGTGAAGAGGGGGGGGGCCGTTGCGACTTC
TRBJ2-5	many	NA	TRBV6-6	CASSYSPVAGRIETQYF	TGTGCCAGCAGTTACTCCCCCGTTGCGGGAAGGATAGAGACCCAGTACTTC
TRBJ1-5	few	NA	TRBV12-3/TRBV12-4	CASSLAGQRGDQPQHF	TGTGCCAGCAGTTTAGCAGGACAGCGGGGGGATCAGCCCCAGCATTTT
TRBJ1-2	many	NA	TRBV12-3/TRBV12-4	CASSLSTGSGYTF	TGTGCCAGCAGCCTGTCGACAGGTTCAGGCTACACCTTC
TRBJ2-1	many	TRBD2	TRBV7-3	CASSPQGPSGGGNEQFF	TGTGCCAGCAGCCCTCAAGGGCCTAGCGGGGGTGGCAATGAGCAGTTCTTC
TRBJ1-4	NA	TRBD1	TRBV14	CASSERTGSKEKLFF	TGTGCCAGCAGCGAACGGACAGGGTCCAAGGAAAAACTGTTTTTT
TRBJ2-3	few	NA	TRBV3-1	CASSPWGQPIPDTQYF	TGTGCCAGCAGCCCCTGGGGTCAGCCGATTCCTGATACGCAGTATTTT
TRBJ2-1	few	TRBD2	TRBV7-2	CASSNGRSGRGYNEQFF	TGTGCCAGCAGCAACGGGAGGAGCGGGAGGGGGTACAATGAGCAGTTCTTC
TRBJ2-2	many	NA	TRBV7-9	CASSRTLQQGDTGELFF	TGTGCCAGCAGCCGTACTCTTCAGCAGGGCGACACCGGGGAGCTGTTTTTT
TRBJ2-7	few	NA	TRBV4-2	CASSQERDQLEQYF	TGTGCCAGCAGCCAAGAGCGGGACCAACTCGAGCAGTACTTC
TRBJ2-1	many	TRBD2	TRBV4-2	CASSQGTSVNEQFF	TGTGCCAGCAGCCAGGGGACTAGCGTCAATGAGCAGTTCTTC
TRBJ1-1	few	NA	TRBV20-1	CSARVDTEAFF	TGCAGTGCTAGGGTGGACACTGAAGCTTTCTTT
TRBJ1-2	few	NA	TRBV6-2/TRBV6-3	CASSPPGTVSYYGYTF	TGTGCCAGCAGTCCCCCCGGGACGGTCAGTTACTATGGCTACACCTTC
TRBJ1-1	once	TRBD1	TRBV7-2	CASSRTGTENTEAFF	TGTGCCAGCAGCCGGACCGGGACAGAGAACACTGAAGCTTTCTTT
TRBJ2-7	NA	NA	TRBV7-2	CASSSWTPYEQYF	TGTGCCAGCAGCTCCTGGACTCCCTACGAGCAGTACTTC
TRBJ2-1	many	TRBD1	TRBV5-1	CASSSGTGPYNEQFF	TGCGCCAGCAGCAGTGGGACAGGGCCCTACAATGAGCAGTTCTTC